Here is one TCR beta chain with its context. What it recognizes is unknown. Measured with immunoSEQ multiplex PCR; TCRdb has only the in-frame clones, and not every one. The top ten clones hold roughly 6.3% of a sample with 15,000 or so clones, roughly four fifths of them seen once. The source of the sample is a study of T cell clonotyping in hematopoietic cell transplantation. Study-wide findings and caveats: Higher Inverse Simpson Index values in graft donor and pretransplant recipient predicted broader posttransplant TCR diversity. Recipient TCR diversity dropped after transplant; expanded clonotypes rose from day 30 to 180.

The CDR3 length is 12 residues. Germline CDR1 and CDR2: SQVTM and ANQGSEA. V lost 7 bases and J lost 2, with 6 bases in between. V usage is TRBV29-1 and J usage is TRBJ2-6, with D hard to call. The receptor was isolated from a female patient between 35 and 55 years old who had an allogeneic stem cell transplant from a related donor, so T cells may come from the graft donor. Some clones in this sample may be carry-over from other donors' samples. Material: PBMCs, obtained 100 days after allogeneic stem cell transplant. The chain's CDR3 is CSADAGANVLTF. The CDR3 region has the DNA TGCAGCGCGGACGCTGGGGCCAACGTCCTGACTTTC.